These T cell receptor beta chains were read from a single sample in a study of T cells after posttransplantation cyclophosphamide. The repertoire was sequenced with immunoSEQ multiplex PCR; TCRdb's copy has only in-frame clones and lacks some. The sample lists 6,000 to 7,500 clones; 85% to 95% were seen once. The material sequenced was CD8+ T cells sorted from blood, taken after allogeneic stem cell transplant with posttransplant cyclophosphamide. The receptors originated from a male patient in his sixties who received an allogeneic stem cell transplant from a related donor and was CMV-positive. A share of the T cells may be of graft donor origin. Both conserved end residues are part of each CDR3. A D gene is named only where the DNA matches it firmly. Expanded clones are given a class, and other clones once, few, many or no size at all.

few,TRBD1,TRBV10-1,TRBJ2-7,TGCGCCAGCACTGCCTTGGACAGGGGGCAGTACGAGCAGTACTTC,CASTALDRGQYEQYF
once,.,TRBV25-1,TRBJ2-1,TGTGCCAGCCGCGGCCTTTCTCCCTACAATGAGCAGTTCTTC,CASRGLSPYNEQFF
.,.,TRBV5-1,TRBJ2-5,TGCGCCAGCAGCTTGTGGGAGGAACAGACCCAGTACTTC,CASSLWEEQTQYF
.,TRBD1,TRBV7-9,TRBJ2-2,TGTGCCAGCAGCTTAGGACAGGGTGGCGGGGAGCTGTTTTTT,CASSLGQGGGELFF
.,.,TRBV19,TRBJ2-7,TGTGCCAGTAGTATAGGTCTAGCCGCCTACGAGCAGTACTTC,CASSIGLAAYEQYF
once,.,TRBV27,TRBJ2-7,TGTGCCAGCAGTCCAAATGCAGGGTACGAGCAGTACTTC,CASSPNAGYEQYF
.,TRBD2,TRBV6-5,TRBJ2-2,TGTGCCAGCAGTTACTCCGGACTAGCGGGCACCGGGGAGCTGTTTTTT,CASSYSGLAGTGELFF
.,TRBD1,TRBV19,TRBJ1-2,TGTGCCAGTGGACAGGGGATAACTAACTATGGCTACACCTTC,CASGQGITNYGYTF
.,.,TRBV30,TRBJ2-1,TGTGCCCTGTTCTCTGGGCCCACAAGGCCCTACAATGAGCAGTTCTTC,CALFSGPTRPYNEQFF
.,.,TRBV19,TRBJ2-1,TGTGCCAGTAGTATAGATCTAGGTAGCTCCTACAATGAGCAGTTCTTC,CASSIDLGSSYNEQFF
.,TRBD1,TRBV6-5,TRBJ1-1,TGTGCCAGCACCCGGGACAGGGGGTTGGGCACTGAAGCTTTCTTT,CASTRDRGLGTEAFF
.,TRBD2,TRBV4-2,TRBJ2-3,TGTGCCAGCAGCCAAGCTGACAGCGGGGGGGCGTCTAGAGATACGCAGTATTTT,CASSQADSGGASRDTQYF
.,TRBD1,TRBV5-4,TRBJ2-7,TGTGCCAGCAGTTTTGGGACAGGGTGGACCTACGAGCAGTACTTC,CASSFGTGWTYEQYF
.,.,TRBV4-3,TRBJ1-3,TGCGCCAGCAGCCAAGATTTTGGCAGGGTGTGGGACACCATATATTTT,CASSQDFGRVWDTIYF
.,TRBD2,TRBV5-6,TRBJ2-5,TGTGCCAGCAGCCCCCAGCGGGGGGGACAGCAAGAGACCCAGTACTTC,CASSPQRGGQQETQYF
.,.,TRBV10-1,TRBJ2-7,TGCGCCAGCAGTGAGTCCGCGGCGACCCGGGTTTTATACGAGCAGTACTTC,CASSESAATRVLYEQYF
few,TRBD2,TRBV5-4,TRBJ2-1,TGTGCCAGCAGCTTGGCCGAATTAACACGGGGGGGCTCGTATGAGCAGTTCTTC,CASSLAELTRGGSYEQFF
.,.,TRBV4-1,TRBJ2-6,TGCGCCAGCAGCCAAGAAACGGTTTCATTTGGGGCCAACGTCCTGACTTTC,CASSQETVSFGANVLTF
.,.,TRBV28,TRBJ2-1,TGTGCCAGCAGTTTCGGGGACCAGGGGTCCTACAATGAGCAGTTCTTC,CASSFGDQGSYNEQFF
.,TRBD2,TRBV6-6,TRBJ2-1,TGTGCCAGCAGTTGGGACTACCTGGGAAATGAGCAGTTCTTC,CASSWDYLGNEQFF
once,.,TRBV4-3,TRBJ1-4,TGCGCCAGCAGCCCAGTCGGGCGGGGGGGCGAAAAACTGTTTTTT,CASSPVGRGGEKLFF
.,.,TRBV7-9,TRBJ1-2,TGTGCCAGCAGCTCCGTGGGGGCGCTGGGCTACACCTTC,CASSSVGALGYTF
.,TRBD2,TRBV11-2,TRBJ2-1,TGTGCCAGCAGAGAGCGGGGGGGCACGTACAATGAGCAGTTCTTC,CASRERGGTYNEQFF
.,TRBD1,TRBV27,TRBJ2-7,TGTGCCAGCAGTCAAGGACAGGGTATTCAGTACTTC,CASSQGQGIQYF
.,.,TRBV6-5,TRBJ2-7,TGTGCCAGCAGTAGATCGGGGGTCAGCTCCTACGAGCAGTACTTC,CASSRSGVSSYEQYF
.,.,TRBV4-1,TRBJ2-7,TGCGCCAGCAGCCAAGATCTCAGGTCCTCCTACGAGCAGTACTTC,CASSQDLRSSYEQYF
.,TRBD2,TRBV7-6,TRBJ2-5,TGTGCCAGCAGCTTAGGCGGGGGAGTGTCTGGGGAAGAGACCCAGTACTTC,CASSLGGGVSGEETQYF
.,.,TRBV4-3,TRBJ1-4,TGCGCCAGCAGCCAAGATGGGGGAGGGAGTAATGAAAAACTGTTTTTT,CASSQDGGGSNEKLFF
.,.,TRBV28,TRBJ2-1,TGTGCCAGCAGTCAAATGACGAGGTATGAGCAGTTCTTC,CASSQMTRYEQFF
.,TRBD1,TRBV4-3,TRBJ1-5,TGCGCCAGCAGCCAGGGGACAGGCTCGGGTCAGCCCCAGCATTTT,CASSQGTGSGQPQHF
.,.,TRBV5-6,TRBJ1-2,TGTGCCAGCAGTCCTCCCGCGGGTCCTAACTATGGCTACACCTTC,CASSPPAGPNYGYTF
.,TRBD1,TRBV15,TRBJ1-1,TGTGCCACCAGCAGACTATCGACAGGGATTGAAGCTTTCTTT,CATSRLSTGIEAFF
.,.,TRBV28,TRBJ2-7,TGTGCCAGCAGTTTCTGGGAGGGGGCCTACGAGCAGTACTTC,CASSFWEGAYEQYF
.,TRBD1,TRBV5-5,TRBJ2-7,TGTGCCAGCAGCATGACAGGGGCCGAGCAGTACTTC,CASSMTGAEQYF
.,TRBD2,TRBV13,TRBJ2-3,TGTGCCAGCAGCCCCTGGACTAGCCGCACAGATACGCAGTATTTT,CASSPWTSRTDTQYF
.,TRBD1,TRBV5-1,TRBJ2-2,TGCGCCAGCAGCTTGTTGGGACCGGGACAGGGGAACACCGGGGAGCTGTTTTTT,CASSLLGPGQGNTGELFF
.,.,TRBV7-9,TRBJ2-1,TGTGCCAGCAGCCCCCAAGGAAGCAGCGACAATGAGCAGTTCTTC,CASSPQGSSDNEQFF
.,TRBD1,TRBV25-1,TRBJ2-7,TGTGCCAGCAGTGAATTAGAGGGGGCGTACTACGAGCAGTACTTC,CASSELEGAYYEQYF
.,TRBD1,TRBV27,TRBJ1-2,TGTGCCAGCAGTCTTGGGACAGGGGATCCCTATGGCTACACCTTC,CASSLGTGDPYGYTF
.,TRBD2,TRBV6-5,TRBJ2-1,TGTGCCAGCAGTTACTCTGCCGGGGGGGCAGGTGAGCAGTTCTTC,CASSYSAGGAGEQFF
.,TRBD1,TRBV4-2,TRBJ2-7,TGTGCCAGCAGCCAAACAGACAGGGGGCCCTACGAGCAGTACTTC,CASSQTDRGPYEQYF
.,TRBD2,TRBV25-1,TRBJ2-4,TGTGCCAGCAGTGAAACTAGCGGGGGGCCTAGAAACATTCAGTACTTC,CASSETSGGPRNIQYF
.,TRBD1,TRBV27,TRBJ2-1,TGTGCCAGCAGTTTTGCCCCCGGACAGGGGAAGTTCTTC,CASSFAPGQGKFF
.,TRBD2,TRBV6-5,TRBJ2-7,TGTGCCAGCAGTTACCCTGGGGGGGGCGAGCAGTACTTC,CASSYPGGGEQYF
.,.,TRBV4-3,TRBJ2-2,TGCGCCAGCAGCCAAGCGAATGCAGGGTCCTGGGAGCTGTTTTTT,CASSQANAGSWELFF
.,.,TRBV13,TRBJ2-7,TGTGCCAGCAGCGAGGGGGGGGAGGGACCGACCTACGAGCAGTACTTC,CASSEGGEGPTYEQYF
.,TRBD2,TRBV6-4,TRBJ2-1,TGTGCCAGCAGTGACTCCCTTGGGACTAGCGGGGGGCACCAGTTCTTC,CASSDSLGTSGGHQFF
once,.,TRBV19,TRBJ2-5,TGTGCCAGTAGTCAACCGTATTCTGGGGCGCAAGAGACCCAGTACTTC,CASSQPYSGAQETQYF
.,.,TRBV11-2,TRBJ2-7,TGTGCCAGCAGCTTAATTCCCTCGGGGGCCTACGAGCAGTACTTC,CASSLIPSGAYEQYF
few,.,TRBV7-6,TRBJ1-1,TGTGCCAGCAGCTTAGGAGGGTCGGGGACTGAAGCTTTCTTT,CASSLGGSGTEAFF